The clone carrying this T cell receptor (beta chain) was detected only a few times. What it recognizes is unknown. Each patient went into thyroid surgery without having received any treatment. The data were taken from a study of metastatic and nonmetastatic thyroid tumors. Study summary: Repertoires from blood and tumor or nodule tissue of malignant and benign thyroid patients were compared.

Study results and limitations: The study reportedly found significantly higher TCR beta diversity in malignant thyroid tumors than benign nodules, in blood and tumor.

Source study methods: A classifier of distant metastasis in papillary thyroid cancer was built from CDR3 differences (across clinicopathological groups). TCRdb used MiXCR to call clones anew from the PCR reads. The V and J calls come from TCRdb's annotation, not from the publication. This sample has roughly 34,000 clones; about a fifth occur once, and the top ten carry roughly 3%. The CDR3 has 15 amino acids. In germline, CDR1 is MNHNS, CDR2 SASEGT. The V gene lost 5 bases and the J gene lost 5 bases, with 15 bases spanning the gap. The origin of this receptor is a male donor with papillary thyroid cancer or a benign thyroid nodule (not recorded which). Some clones in this sample may be carry-over from other donors' samples. Sequenced material: tumor tissue. The chain uses TRBV6-1 and TRBJ2-2, with D possibly matching TRBD1 (6 bases). The CDR3 reads CASSFRDMVTGELFF. CDR3 coding DNA: TGTGCCAGCAGTTTCCGGGACATGGTTACCGGGGAGCTGTTTTTT.